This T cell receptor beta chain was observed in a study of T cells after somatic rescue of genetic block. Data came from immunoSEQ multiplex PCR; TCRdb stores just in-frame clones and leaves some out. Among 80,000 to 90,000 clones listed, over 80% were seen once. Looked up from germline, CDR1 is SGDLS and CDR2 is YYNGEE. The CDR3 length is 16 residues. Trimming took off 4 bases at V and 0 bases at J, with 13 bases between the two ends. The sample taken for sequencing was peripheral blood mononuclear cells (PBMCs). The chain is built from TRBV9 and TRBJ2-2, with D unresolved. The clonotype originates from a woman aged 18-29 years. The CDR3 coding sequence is TGTGCCAGCAGCAACTCCATGGGGACGAACACCGGGGAGCTGTTTTTT. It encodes CASSNSMGTNTGELFF. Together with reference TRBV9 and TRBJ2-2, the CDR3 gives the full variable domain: DSGVTQTPKHLITATGQRVTLRCSPRSGDLSVYWYQQSLDQGLQFLIQYYNGEERAKGNILERFSAQQFPDLHSELNLSSLELGDSALYFCASSNSMGTNTGELFFGEGSRLTVL.